These 11 T cell receptor beta chains came from one sample sequenced in a study of OX40 agonist ivuxolimab in advanced cancers. Clones were read by immunoSEQ multiplex PCR, and TCRdb kept only the in-frame ones, dropping some. Altogether around 70,000 clones are present, 65% to 90% being singletons, with the ten largest covering roughly 1.1%. The sample consisted of CD4+ or CD8+ T cells sorted from blood, taken in a trial of the OX40 agonist ivuxolimab. These TCRs come from an adult with an advanced solid tumor such as melanoma, head and neck, liver or kidney cancer.

Points on this clone: Germline and junction disagree at one end, which may indicate a read error. The J gene is TRBJ1-1, the V gene TRBV4-3, with no clear D. The CDR3 length is 15 residues. The germline CDR1 and CDR2 sequences are LGHNA and YSLEER. CDR3 coding DNA: TGCGCCAGCAGCCAAGGGGCCGGGGTGAACGCTGAAGCTTTCTTT. This sequence encodes CASSQGAGVNAEAFF.

The V call is TRBV7-2, the J call TRBJ2-5; D ambiguous. CDR1 SGHTA and CDR2 FQGNSA come from the germline V gene. The CDR3 is 12 residues long. The V end was cut by 2 bases, the J end by 5 bases, with 6 bases between. CDR3 sequence (DNA): TGTGCCAGCAGCTTATACGGGGAGACCCAGTACTTC. Translated, it gives CASSLYGETQYF.

The V gene is TRBV4-3, the J gene TRBJ2-3; 11 bases line up with TRBD2. Germline CDR1 LGHNA, CDR2 YSLEER. CDR3 length: 16 amino acids. V lost 3 bases to trimming and J lost 7 bases; unmatched junction nucleotides: 9. The CDR3, as DNA: TGCGCCAGCAGCCATGCTACTAGCGGGAGTCGTCATACGCAGTATTTT. Amino acids: CASSHATSGSRHTQYF.

The rearrangement links TRBV7-2 to TRBJ2-5; D not resolved. Trimming removed 6 bases at V and 0 bases at J, with 11 bases between. Germline CDR1 SGHTA, CDR2 FQGNSA. The CDR3 has 14 amino acids. CDR3 in amino acids: CASRPDTNQETQYF. The CDR3 DNA reads as TGTGCCAGCAGACCCGACACGAACCAAGAGACCCAGTACTTC.

Details on this clone: A much larger clone differs from this one at a single base, so this may be a read error. V is TRBV19 and J is TRBJ2-2; tentatively, D is TRBD1 (6 bases). CDR1 is LNHDA and CDR2 is SQIVND in the germline V gene (reference sequence). This CDR3 has 13 amino acids. Trimming shortened V by 4 bases and J by 6 bases, and 9 bases separated the two germline ends. The CDR3 DNA is TGTGCCAGTAGTACCCCAGGGGCCGGGGAGCTGTTTTTT. Protein product: CASSTPGAGELFF.

V is TRBV18 and J is TRBJ2-1, with 12 nucleotides matching TRBD1. This CDR3 spans 17 amino acids. Germline loops: CDR1 KGHSH, CDR2 LQKENI. V shed 3 bases, J shed 9 bases, and the junction held 12 bases outside the gene matches. The CDR3 DNA follows: TGTGCCAGCTCACCGGCGATGATGGGACAGGGGGCAGGTGAGCAGTTCTTC. It specifies CASSPAMMGQGAGEQFF.

The chain couples TRBV15 to TRBJ1-6; D gene uncertain. CDR1 and CDR2 from the germline V gene are LNHNV and YYDKDF (reference sequence). With 9 bases removed from V and 0 bases from J, the gap between germline ends came to 12 bases. The CDR3 has 15 residues. The CDR3 region has the DNA TGTGCCACACAGTTCGAGGCCTCCTATAATTCACCCCTCCACTTT. Its translation is CATQFEASYNSPLHF.

Regarding this clone: Distinct nucleotide sequences in the sample also encode this CDR3. V gene TRBV9 combines with J gene TRBJ2-3; the match to TRBD1 covers 12 bases. Germline loops: CDR1 SGDLS, CDR2 YYNGEE. J gave up 6 bases and V 2 bases, and 7 bases lay outside the gene matches. This CDR3 is 16 amino acids long. The CDR3 sequence is CASSVSGQGAMDTQYF. As DNA, the CDR3 is TGTGCCAGCAGCGTTTCGGGACAGGGGGCAATGGATACGCAGTATTTT.

CDR3 amino acids: CASSQEGTAYGNQPQHF. The CDR3 coding sequence is TGCGCCAGCAGCCAAGAGGGGACAGCCTATGGCAATCAGCCCCAGCATTTT. The chain uses TRBV4-1 and TRBJ1-5; TRBD1 aligns across 7 bases. The J segment lost 2 bases and the V segment lost 0 bases, leaving 7 bases of the junction unmatched. The CDR3 runs 17 residues. Germline loops: CDR1 MGHRA, CDR2 YSYEKL.

The chain recombines TRBV6-6 with TRBJ1-1, with 7 bases aligning to TRBD1. Germline values: CDR1 MNHNY, CDR2 SVGAGI (reference sequence). CDR3 length equals 15 residues. V shed 6 bases, J shed 7 bases, and the junction held 14 bases outside the gene matches. The CDR3 here is CASRAGQGEPGEAFF. The DNA of the CDR3 is TGTGCCAGCAGGGCAGGGCAGGGGGAACCGGGTGAAGCTTTCTTT.

The J gene is TRBJ2-2, the V gene TRBV4-3; tentatively, D is TRBD1 (6 bases). Germline V gene lookup returns CDR1 LGHNA and CDR2 YSLEER. CDR3 size: 16 residues. V lost 1 base and J 3 bases, leaving 12 bases between the germline ends. The CDR3, as DNA: TGCGCCAGCAGCCAAGTTTCCTACAGGGACACCGGGGAGCTGTTTTTT. It codes for CASSQVSYRDTGELFF.